This TCR beta chain was recovered during a study of T cell responses to AZD1222 COVID-19 vaccine. Some clones are missing from TCRdb's copy, which holds only in-frame ones; the method was immunoSEQ multiplex PCR. The sample carries 75,000 to 90,000 clones, 90% recorded once. Between the trimmed V and J ends, which lost 0 bases and 10 bases, there was a span of 13 bases. Per germline, CDR1 LGHDT and CDR2 YNNKEL (reference sequence). The CDR3 spans 15 residues. Study conclusions and caveats: Regions left unmutated in variants are reportedly the target of nearly half of spike-specific TCRs. At study baseline, merely a handful of AZD1222 recipients were seropositive. Compared with day 0, the breadth and depth of the Spike-specific TCR repertoire rose significantly after two doses of AZD1222.

A word on this clone: The antigen is undetermined.

The sequences come from peripheral blood, collected on day 0 of AZD1222 vaccination. This rearrangement joins TRBV3-1 (or the pseudogene TRBV3-2) to TRBJ1-6; no firm D call. The sequence derives from an adult in good health. The CDR3 reads CASSQEARSGSPLHF. Written as DNA, the CDR3 is TGTGCCAGCAGCCAAGAAGCTAGGAGTGGGTCACCCCTCCACTTT.